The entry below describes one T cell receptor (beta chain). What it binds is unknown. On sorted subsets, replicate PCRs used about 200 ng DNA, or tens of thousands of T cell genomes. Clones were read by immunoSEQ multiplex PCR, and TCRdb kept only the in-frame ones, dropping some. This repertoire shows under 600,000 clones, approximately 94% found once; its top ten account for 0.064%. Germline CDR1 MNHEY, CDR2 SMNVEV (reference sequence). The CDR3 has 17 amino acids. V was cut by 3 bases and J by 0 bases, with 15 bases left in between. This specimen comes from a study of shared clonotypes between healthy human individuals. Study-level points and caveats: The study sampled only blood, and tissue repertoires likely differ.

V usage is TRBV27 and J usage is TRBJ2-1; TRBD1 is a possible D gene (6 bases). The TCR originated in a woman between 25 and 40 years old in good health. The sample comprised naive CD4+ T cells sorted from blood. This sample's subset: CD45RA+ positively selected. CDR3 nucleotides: TGTGCCAGCAGTTTCACTTACAGGGTCCGCTCCTACAATGAGCAGTTCTTC. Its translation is CASSFTYRVRSYNEQFF.